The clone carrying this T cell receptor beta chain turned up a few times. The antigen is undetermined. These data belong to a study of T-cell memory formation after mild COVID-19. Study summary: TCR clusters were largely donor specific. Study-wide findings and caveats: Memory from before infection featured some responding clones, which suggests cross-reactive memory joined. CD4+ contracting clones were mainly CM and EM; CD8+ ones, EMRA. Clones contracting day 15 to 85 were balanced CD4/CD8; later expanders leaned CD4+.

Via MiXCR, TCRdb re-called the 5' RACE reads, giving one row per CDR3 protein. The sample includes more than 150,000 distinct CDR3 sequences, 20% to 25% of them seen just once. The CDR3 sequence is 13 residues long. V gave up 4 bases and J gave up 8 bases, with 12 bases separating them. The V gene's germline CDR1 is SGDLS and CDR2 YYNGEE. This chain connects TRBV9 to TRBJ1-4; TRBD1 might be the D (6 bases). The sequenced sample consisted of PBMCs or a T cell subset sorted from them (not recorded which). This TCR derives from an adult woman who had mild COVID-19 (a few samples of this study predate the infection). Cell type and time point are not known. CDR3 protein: CASSPDSGEKLFF. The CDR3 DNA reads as TGTGCCAGCAGCCCGGACAGCGGAGAAAAACTGTTTTTT.